The T cell receptor (beta chain) described here comes from a study of blood T cell repertoires in COVID-19. At the level of the study: The United States, Italy and Spain supplied acute and convalescent COVID-19 samples. PBMCs, B-cell-depleted T cells, or T cells were the source of the cDNA or gDNA that made up the material.

Clones were sequenced by immunoSEQ multiplex PCR, and TCRdb holds only the in-frame ones, with some missing. The sample lists approximately 150,000 clones; about 85% were seen once. Those enrolled, adults aged about 18 to 89 years, came from about two dozen US areas. Participants were placed into cohorts based on the clinical history they reported. The CDR3 runs 15 residues. Germline V lookup: CDR1 SGHDN, CDR2 FVKESK. The J segment lost 5 bases and the V segment lost 4 bases, leaving 7 bases of the junction unmatched. The chain couples TRBV14 to TRBJ2-7; 11 bases match TRBD2. The sequenced sample was PBMCs or T cells enriched from blood (not recorded which). The sequence came from a woman between 40 and 50 years old with acute COVID-19. CDR3 DNA: TGTGCCAGCAGCCCGGACCTAGCGGGAGGCAACGAGCAGTACTTC. Translation gives CASSPDLAGGNEQYF.